This TCR beta chain was recorded in a study of identical twins. Points from the study as a whole: The more abundant beta clonotypes in cord blood had fewer insertions, and memory repertoires did not show this. For out-of-frame beta sequences, excess twin sharing was weaker. Modeled out-of-frame TCR alpha sharing in monozygotic twins fell below observed levels.

A universal primer site arose from template switching, and cDNA bore unique molecular identifiers. TCRdb analysed the 5' RACE reads with MiXCR anew, one entry per CDR3 protein. The sample shows 450,000 to 650,000 distinct CDR3 sequences, just under 10% of them seen only once. V lost 1 base and J lost 5, with 12 bases in between. Germline V lookup: CDR1 SGHRS, CDR2 YFSETQ. The CDR3 loop spans 14 amino acids. This clonotype was recorded many times. The antigen remains undetermined. The data were also submitted as part of a second study, on yellow fever vaccine responses in identical twins.

The V and J genes are TRBV5-1 and TRBJ1-1; no firm D call. The TCR comes from a woman in her late teens or twenties in good health. The specimen was PBMCs. The CDR3 nucleotides are TGCGCCAGCAGCTTGCTGTCTCTGTCGACTGAAGCTTTCTTT. Its translation is CASSLLSLSTEAFF.